This T cell receptor beta chain stems from a study of CD8+ T cells in alopecia areata. This sample's treatment: oral pan-JAK inhibitor, 5-10 mg twice daily. A FACSAria was used to sort CD4+ and CD8+ T cells. These cells came from PBMCs. V lost 5 bases, J lost 2 bases, and 10 bases lay in between. This CDR3 has 15 residues. Germline lookup yields CDR1 MNHEY and CDR2 SMNVEV (reference sequence). Sequencing relied on a cDNA template that was reverse transcribed from extracted RNA. The method was immunoSEQ multiplex PCR; TCRdb's version includes in-frame clones alone and lacks a portion of them. The sample yields around 100,000 clones, roughly 55% seen once.

The receptor was derived from a human donor with alopecia areata. The V and J genes are TRBV27 and TRBJ2-6, with TRBD2 as a possible D gene (6 bases). Sequenced here: CD8+ T cells sorted from blood, sampled at week 24, from a patient treated with tofacitinib. CDR3: CASSVERAGANVLTF. CDR3 bases: TGTGCCAGCAGTGTGGAGCGGGCTGGGGCCAACGTCCTGACTTTC. The whole variable domain, filled in from reference TRBV27 and TRBJ2-6, reads EAQVTQNPRYLITVTGKKLTVTCSQNMNHEYMSWYRQDPGLGLRQIYYSMNVEVTDKGDVPEGYKVSRKEKRNFPLILESPSPNQTSLYFCASSVERAGANVLTFGAGSRLTVL.